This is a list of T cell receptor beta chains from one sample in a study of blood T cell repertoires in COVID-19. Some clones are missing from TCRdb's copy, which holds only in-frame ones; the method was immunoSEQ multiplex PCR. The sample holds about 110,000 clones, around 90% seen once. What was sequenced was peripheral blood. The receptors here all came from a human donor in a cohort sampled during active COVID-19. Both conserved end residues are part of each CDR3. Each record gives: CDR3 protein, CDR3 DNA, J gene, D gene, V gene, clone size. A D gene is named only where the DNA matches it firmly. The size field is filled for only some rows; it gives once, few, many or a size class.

CDR3aa: CAWNHGAAGYTF; CDR3nt: TGTGCCTGGAATCATGGGGCTGCTGGCTACACCTTC; j_gene: TRBJ1-2; d_gene: -; v_gene: TRBV30; abundance: -
CDR3aa: CASKPLTGTVGEKLFF; CDR3nt: TGTGCCAGCAAGCCTTTAACCGGGACAGTAGGTGAAAAACTGTTTTTT; j_gene: TRBJ1-4; d_gene: TRBD1; v_gene: TRBV2; abundance: once
CDR3aa: CASSRDWGSYEQYF; CDR3nt: TGTGCCAGCAGCCGGGACTGGGGGTCCTACGAGCAGTACTTC; j_gene: TRBJ2-7; d_gene: -; v_gene: TRBV7-2; abundance: -
CDR3aa: CASSLVGPDTDTQYF; CDR3nt: TGTGCCAGCAGCCTCGTGGGGCCAGACACAGATACGCAGTATTTT; j_gene: TRBJ2-3; d_gene: -; v_gene: TRBV5-6; abundance: -
CDR3aa: CSAQQVLNTEAFF; CDR3nt: TGCAGCGCACAACAGGTGCTGAACACTGAAGCTTTCTTT; j_gene: TRBJ1-1; d_gene: -; v_gene: TRBV29-1; abundance: -
CDR3aa: CASKIAGQGISYEQYF; CDR3nt: TGTGCCAGCAAAATCGCAGGACAGGGAATCTCCTACGAGCAGTACTTC; j_gene: TRBJ2-7; d_gene: TRBD1; v_gene: TRBV2; abundance: few
CDR3aa: CASNHPVGRGAKNTGELFF; CDR3nt: TGTGCCAGTAACCACCCGGTGGGCAGGGGGGCCAAGAACACCGGGGAGCTGTTTTTT; j_gene: TRBJ2-2; d_gene: -; v_gene: TRBV19; abundance: -
CDR3aa: CASSYESSGGNEQFF; CDR3nt: TGTGCCAGCAGTTACGAGTCTAGCGGGGGCAATGAGCAGTTCTTC; j_gene: TRBJ2-1; d_gene: TRBD2; v_gene: TRBV6-2/TRBV6-3; abundance: -
CDR3aa: CATSDPSGRAGDTQYF; CDR3nt: TGTGCCACCAGTGATCCTAGCGGGAGGGCAGGAGATACGCAGTATTTT; j_gene: TRBJ2-3; d_gene: TRBD2; v_gene: TRBV24-1; abundance: -
CDR3aa: CASSIEREQAPLHF; CDR3nt: TGTGCCAGCAGTATCGAGCGGGAACAAGCACCCCTCCACTTT; j_gene: TRBJ1-6; d_gene: -; v_gene: TRBV2; abundance: -
CDR3aa: CASSLQGPPGNTIYF; CDR3nt: TGTGCCAGCAGTTTGCAGGGGCCGCCCGGAAACACCATATATTTT; j_gene: TRBJ1-3; d_gene: -; v_gene: TRBV27; abundance: once
CDR3aa: CAWIPSGIGETQYF; CDR3nt: TGTGCCTGGATCCCTAGCGGGATTGGGGAGACCCAGTACTTC; j_gene: TRBJ2-5; d_gene: TRBD2; v_gene: TRBV30; abundance: -
CDR3aa: CASSLEGWRNQPQHF; CDR3nt: TGTGCCAGCAGCTTAGAGGGGTGGCGCAATCAGCCCCAGCATTTT; j_gene: TRBJ1-5; d_gene: -; v_gene: TRBV7-2; abundance: -
CDR3aa: CASGLVRGQGLNYGYTF; CDR3nt: TGTGCTAGTGGTTTGGTACGGGGACAGGGGCTCAACTATGGCTACACCTTC; j_gene: TRBJ1-2; d_gene: TRBD1; v_gene: TRBV12-5; abundance: -
CDR3aa: CASSHYRGNTEAFF; CDR3nt: TGTGCCAGCAGCCACTACAGGGGAAACACTGAAGCTTTCTTT; j_gene: TRBJ1-1; d_gene: TRBD1; v_gene: TRBV13; abundance: -
CDR3aa: CARHRVNEKLFF; CDR3nt: TGTGCCAGACACAGGGTTAATGAAAAACTGTTTTTT; j_gene: TRBJ1-4; d_gene: -; v_gene: TRBV6-5; abundance: -
CDR3aa: CASSFSSRGGSYNEQFF; CDR3nt: TGCGCCAGCAGCTTTAGTTCAAGGGGTGGGTCATACAATGAGCAGTTCTTC; j_gene: TRBJ2-1; d_gene: -; v_gene: TRBV5-1; abundance: -
CDR3aa: CASTLGASGPMVGANVLTF; CDR3nt: TGTGCCAGTACCCTAGGAGCTAGCGGCCCGATGGTCGGGGCCAACGTCCTGACTTTC; j_gene: TRBJ2-6; d_gene: TRBD2; v_gene: TRBV19; abundance: -
CDR3aa: CASTDTPRFADTQYF; CDR3nt: TGTGCCAGCACGGACACTCCTAGATTTGCAGATACGCAGTATTTT; j_gene: TRBJ2-3; d_gene: -; v_gene: TRBV19; abundance: -
CDR3aa: CASKRDSYSNQPQHF; CDR3nt: TGTGCCAGTAAAAGAGACAGCTATAGCAATCAGCCCCAGCATTTT; j_gene: TRBJ1-5; d_gene: -; v_gene: TRBV19; abundance: -
CDR3aa: CATSTTGTGGRETQYF; CDR3nt: TGTGCCACCAGTACCACCGGGACAGGGGGCAGGGAGACCCAGTACTTC; j_gene: TRBJ2-5; d_gene: TRBD1; v_gene: TRBV24-1; abundance: -
CDR3aa: CASKGERTRADTQYF; CDR3nt: TGTGCCAGCAAGGGGGAGAGGACTAGGGCAGATACGCAGTATTTT; j_gene: TRBJ2-3; d_gene: -; v_gene: TRBV27; abundance: -
CDR3aa: CASSLLLAGSNEQFF; CDR3nt: TGTGCCAGCAGTTTATTGCTAGCGGGCAGCAATGAGCAGTTCTTC; j_gene: TRBJ2-1; d_gene: TRBD2; v_gene: TRBV27; abundance: -
CDR3aa: CASSAGTGPYQPQHF; CDR3nt: TGTGCCAGCTCAGCCGGGACAGGACCCTATCAGCCCCAGCATTTT; j_gene: TRBJ1-5; d_gene: TRBD1; v_gene: TRBV18; abundance: -
CDR3aa: CASSLGVARQFF; CDR3nt: TGTGCCAGCAGCTTGGGGGTGGCTAGGCAGTTCTTC; j_gene: TRBJ2-1; d_gene: -; v_gene: TRBV5-6; abundance: -
CDR3aa: CASSIAEGTGGYTF; CDR3nt: TGTGCCAGTAGTATAGCGGAGGGAACAGGAGGCTACACCTTC; j_gene: TRBJ1-2; d_gene: -; v_gene: TRBV19; abundance: -
CDR3aa: CAWNSERNYGYTF; CDR3nt: TGTGCCTGGAACTCAGAGCGAAACTATGGCTACACCTTC; j_gene: TRBJ1-2; d_gene: -; v_gene: TRBV30; abundance: few